The 9 T cell receptor beta chains in this list originate from one sample, sequenced in a study of beta chain features in type 1 diabetes. Their antigen targets remain unknown. Expressed TCRB transcripts got sequenced, as all isolated RNA was reverse transcribed. Profiled with immunoSEQ multiplex PCR; TCRdb holds only in-frame clones, not every one. The sample consists of some 130,000 clones, 9% of them appearing once. Study results and limitations: Type 1 diabetes patients had TCRB CDR3s that were shorter (moderately but significantly so) in all four CD4+ subsets.

The sequencing input was central memory CD4+ T cells from blood. The source of these receptors is a man aged 30 to 39 with type 1 diabetes.

This clone was seen only a few times. The DNA for the CDR3 is TGTGCCAGCAGCGTAGAAGGACTAGTGCTTAATGAGCAGTTCTTC. Amino acid sequence: CASSVEGLVLNEQFF. The rearrangement links TRBV9 to TRBJ2-1, with 7 bases matching TRBD2. Trimming took 0 bases from V and 7 from J; bases not matched to a gene: 7. CDR3 length: 15 amino acids. The germline V gene has CDR1 SGDLS and CDR2 YYNGEE. The full variable domain, its missing parts supplied by reference TRBV9 and TRBJ2-1, is DSGVTQTPKHLITATGQRVTLRCSPRSGDLSVYWYQQSLDQGLQFLIQYYNGEERAKGNILERFSAQQFPDLHSELNLSSLELGDSALYFCASSVEGLVLNEQFFGPGTRLTVL.

The chain carries TRBV2 and TRBJ2-7; 8 bases are shared with TRBD1. Looked up from germline, CDR1 is SNHLY and CDR2 is FYNNEI. The CDR3 is 11 amino acids. The ends lost 8 bases at V and 4 bases at J; junction bases unmatched: 1. The CDR3 DNA reads as TGTGCCAGCTGGGACAGGTACGAGCAGTACTTC. It translates to CASWDRYEQYF.

This clone was recorded once. The chain combines TRBV5-1 with TRBJ1-4, with TRBD1 matching 7 bases. With V trimmed by 5 bases and J by 8 bases, 9 bases remained unmatched. Germline assignment: CDR1 SGHRS and CDR2 YFSETQ. The CDR3 totals 14 residues. The CDR3 coding sequence is TGCGCCAGCAGTCCTCAGGGGGGTGGAGAAAAACTGTTTTTT. It translates to CASSPQGGGEKLFF. Drawing the rest from reference TRBV5-1 and TRBJ1-4, the complete variable domain is KAGVTQTPRYLIKTRGQQVTLSCSPISGHRSVSWYQQTPGQGLQFLFEYFSETQRNKGNFPGRFSGRQFSNSRSEMNVSTLELGDSALYLCASSPQGGGEKLFFGSGTQLSVL.

The chain recombines TRBV6-5 with TRBJ1-4; TRBD1 might be the D (5 bases). Germline CDR1 reads MNHEY; CDR2 reads SVGAGI. The germline V and J ends were trimmed by 2 bases and 8 bases, with 18 bases remaining between them. CDR3 length: 16 residues. This CDR3 is CASSYEQAVAKEKLFF. CDR3 DNA sequence: TGTGCCAGCAGTTACGAACAGGCCGTGGCGAAGGAAAAACTGTTTTTT.

This clone was counted a few times. The sample has other DNA sequences that encode this CDR3 too. V and J are TRBV4-1 and TRBJ2-7; 7 bases fit TRBD2. After removal of 3 bases from V and 0 bases from J, the junction contained 2 bases not matched to a gene. CDR1 is MGHRA and CDR2 is YSYEKL in the germline V gene. This CDR3 contains 14 residues. The CDR3 is CASSQRGSSYEQYF. The CDR3 DNA sequence: TGCGCCAGCAGCCAGCGGGGGAGCTCCTACGAGCAGTACTTC.

This clone was seen a few times. The chain links TRBV7-3 to TRBJ1-1; TRBD1 is a possible D gene (6 bases). Looked up from germline, CDR1 is SGHTA and CDR2 is FQGTGA. With 3 bases removed from V and 1 base from J, the gap between germline ends came to 12 bases. This CDR3 has 15 amino acids. The DNA of the CDR3 is TGTGCCAGCAGCTTCGGTGACAGGAGGAACACTGAAGCTTTCTTT. It codes for CASSFGDRRNTEAFF.

The chain links TRBV14 to TRBJ2-4, with a possible D match to TRBD2 (7 bases). CDR1 is SGHDN, CDR2 FVKESK, per germline. The CDR3 runs 13 residues. Trimming removed 3 bases at V and 15 bases at J, with 18 bases between. The CDR3 DNA is TGTGCCAGCAGCCAGGGTACAGGGACTAAAAGGTACTTC. The encoded protein is CASSQGTGTKRYF.

The J gene is TRBJ1-6, the V gene TRBV7-2; D call uncertain. The CDR3 is 13 amino acids. The V end lost 4 bases, the J end lost 10 bases, and 11 bases lay between the germline ends. CDR1 and CDR2 from the germline V gene are SGHTA and FQGNSA. The CDR3 DNA reads as TGTGCCAGCAGCTCAACCCGGGAGTCACCCCTCCACTTT. Its translation: CASSSTRESPLHF.

In its sample, this clone was seen a few times. V usage is TRBV5-1 and J usage is TRBJ2-6, with unresolved D. The V and J ends lost 0 bases and 0 bases respectively, with 7 bases between them. CDR3 length: 16 amino acids. Per the germline V gene, CDR1 is SGHRS and CDR2 is YFSETQ. CDR3 amino acids: CASSLARRSGANVLTF. CDR3 in DNA: TGCGCCAGCAGCTTGGCCAGGCGCTCTGGGGCCAACGTCCTGACTTTC.